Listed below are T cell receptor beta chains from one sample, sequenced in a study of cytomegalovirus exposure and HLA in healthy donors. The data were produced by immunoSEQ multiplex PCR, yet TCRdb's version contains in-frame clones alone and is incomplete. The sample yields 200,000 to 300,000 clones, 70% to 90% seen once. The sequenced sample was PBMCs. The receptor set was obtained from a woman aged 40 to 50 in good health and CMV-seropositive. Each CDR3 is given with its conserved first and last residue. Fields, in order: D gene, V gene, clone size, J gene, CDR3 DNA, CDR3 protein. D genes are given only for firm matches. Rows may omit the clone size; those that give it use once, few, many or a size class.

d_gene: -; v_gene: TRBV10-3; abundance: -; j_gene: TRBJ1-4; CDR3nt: TGTGCCATCAGCCCACAGGGAAGTAATGAAAAACTGTTTTTT; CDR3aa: CAISPQGSNEKLFF
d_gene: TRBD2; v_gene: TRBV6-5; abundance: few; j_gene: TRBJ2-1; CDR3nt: TGTGCCAGCAGACTAGCGGGAGACCTTTACAATGAGCAGTTCTTC; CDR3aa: CASRLAGDLYNEQFF
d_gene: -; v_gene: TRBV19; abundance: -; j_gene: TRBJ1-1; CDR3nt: TGTGCCAGTAGTATAGAAGGCATTGGGGGCGCTGAAGCTTTCTTT; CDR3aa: CASSIEGIGGAEAFF
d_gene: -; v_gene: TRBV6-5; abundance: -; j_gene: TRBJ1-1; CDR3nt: TGTGCCAGCAGTTCAGCGGTGAACACTGAAGCTTTCTTT; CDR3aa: CASSSAVNTEAFF
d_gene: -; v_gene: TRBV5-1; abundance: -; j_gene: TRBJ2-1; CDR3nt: TGCGCCAGCAGCTTGCGCGGTCCTACGCCTGGCGATGAGCAGTTCTTC; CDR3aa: CASSLRGPTPGDEQFF
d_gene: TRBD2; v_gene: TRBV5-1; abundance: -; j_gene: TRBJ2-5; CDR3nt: TGCGCCAGCAGCCCCCTGGACGGGGGAGGGTCGAGGGGATCAAGGGAGACCCAGTACTTC; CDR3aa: CASSPLDGGGSRGSRETQYF
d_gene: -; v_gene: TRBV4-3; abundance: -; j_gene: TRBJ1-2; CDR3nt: TGCGCCAGCAGCCAGACGACAGGAGAAAACTATGGCTACACCTTC; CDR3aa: CASSQTTGENYGYTF
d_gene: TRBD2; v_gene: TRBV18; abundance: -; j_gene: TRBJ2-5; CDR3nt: TGTGCCAGCTCACCAACTGGACTAGCGGTGGGGGAGACCCAGTACTTC; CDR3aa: CASSPTGLAVGETQYF
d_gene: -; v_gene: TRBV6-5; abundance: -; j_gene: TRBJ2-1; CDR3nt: TGTGCCAGCAGTAGGGACACTTACAATGAGCAGTTCTTC; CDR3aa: CASSRDTYNEQFF
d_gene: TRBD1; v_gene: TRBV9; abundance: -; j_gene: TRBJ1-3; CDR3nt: TGTGCCAGCAGCGTAGGACAGGGTTTTAACACCATATATTTT; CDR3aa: CASSVGQGFNTIYF
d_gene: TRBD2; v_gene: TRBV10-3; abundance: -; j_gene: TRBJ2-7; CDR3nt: TGTGCCATCAGGCCGGGACTAGCGGGAGGGAGCTCCTACGAGCAGTACTTC; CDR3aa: CAIRPGLAGGSSYEQYF
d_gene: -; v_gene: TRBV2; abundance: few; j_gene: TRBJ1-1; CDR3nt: TGTGCCAGCAGTCGGGACACTCACACTGAAGCTTTCTTT; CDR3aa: CASSRDTHTEAFF
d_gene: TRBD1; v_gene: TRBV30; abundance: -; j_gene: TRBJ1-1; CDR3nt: TGTGCCTGGGCCCGACAGGGGGGAACTGAAGCTTTCTTT; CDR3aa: CAWARQGGTEAFF
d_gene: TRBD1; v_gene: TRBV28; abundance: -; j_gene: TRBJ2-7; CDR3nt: TGTGCCAGCAGTCCGGGACAGGGTGTCTACGAGCAGTACTTC; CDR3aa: CASSPGQGVYEQYF
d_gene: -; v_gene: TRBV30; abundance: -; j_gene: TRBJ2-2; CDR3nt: TGTGCCTGGAGGGGCGACACCACCGGGGAGCTGTTTTTT; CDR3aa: CAWRGDTTGELFF
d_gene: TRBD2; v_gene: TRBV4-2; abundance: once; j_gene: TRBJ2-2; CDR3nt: TGTGCCAGCAGCCAGGATCCCGGGAGCGGGAGACGAGGCGGGGAGCTGTTTTTT; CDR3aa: CASSQDPGSGRRGGELFF
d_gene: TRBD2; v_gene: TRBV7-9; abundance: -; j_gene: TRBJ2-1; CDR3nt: TGTGCCAGCAGCTTACGAGCGGGATTCTACAATGAGCAGTTCTTC; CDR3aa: CASSLRAGFYNEQFF
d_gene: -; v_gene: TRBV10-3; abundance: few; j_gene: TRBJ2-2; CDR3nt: TGTGCCATCACCCAGATACCCCAAGGGGAGCTGTTTTTT; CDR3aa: CAITQIPQGELFF
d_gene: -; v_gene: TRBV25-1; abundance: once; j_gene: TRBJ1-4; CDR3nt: TGTGCCAGCACTCCGGAGGGGAATGAAAAACTGTTTTTT; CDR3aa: CASTPEGNEKLFF
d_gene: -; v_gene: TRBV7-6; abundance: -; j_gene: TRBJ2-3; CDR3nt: TGTGCCAGCAGCTTAATGCAGCGGAGGAGCACAGATACGCAGTATTTT; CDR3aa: CASSLMQRRSTDTQYF
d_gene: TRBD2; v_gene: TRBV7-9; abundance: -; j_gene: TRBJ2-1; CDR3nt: TGTGCCAGCAGCTTACTAGCGGGATCGAGCTCCTACAATGAGCAGTTCTTC; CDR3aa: CASSLLAGSSSYNEQFF
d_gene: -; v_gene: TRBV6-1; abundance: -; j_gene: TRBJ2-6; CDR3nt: TGTGCCAGCAATGGAGGGTCTGGGGCCAACGTCCTGACTTTC; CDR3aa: CASNGGSGANVLTF
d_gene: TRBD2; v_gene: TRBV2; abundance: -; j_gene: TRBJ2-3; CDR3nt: TGTGCCAGCAAAGGACTAGCGGGCACAGATACGCAGTATTTT; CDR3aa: CASKGLAGTDTQYF
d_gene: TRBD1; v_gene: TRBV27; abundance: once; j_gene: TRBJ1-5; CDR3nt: TGTGCCAGCAACTCCAGGGGGCTGGGTTTGGGCAATCAGCCCCAGCATTTT; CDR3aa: CASNSRGLGLGNQPQHF
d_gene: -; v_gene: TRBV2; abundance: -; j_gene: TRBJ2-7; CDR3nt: TGTGCCAGCAGTGAGCCGGGACAAATCTTTTACGAGCAGTACTTC; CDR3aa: CASSEPGQIFYEQYF
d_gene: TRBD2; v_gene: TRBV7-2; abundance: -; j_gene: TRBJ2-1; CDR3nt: TGTGCCAGCAGCCCCCCAGGCGGGAGGGCCAGGAATGAGCAGTTCTTC; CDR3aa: CASSPPGGRARNEQFF
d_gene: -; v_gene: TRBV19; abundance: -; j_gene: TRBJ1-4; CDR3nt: TGTGCCAGTAGTATCACTGGTAATGAAAAACTGTTTTTT; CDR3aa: CASSITGNEKLFF
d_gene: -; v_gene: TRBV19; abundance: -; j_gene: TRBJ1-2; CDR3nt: TGTGCCAGTAGTATTTTTCCGGGACTCAAACGAACCGACTATGGCTACACCTTC; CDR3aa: CASSIFPGLKRTDYGYTF
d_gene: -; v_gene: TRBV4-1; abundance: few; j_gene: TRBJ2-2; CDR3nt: TGCGCCAGCAGCCAAGGGCAGGGGTTGTCCGGGGAGCTGTTTTTT; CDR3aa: CASSQGQGLSGELFF
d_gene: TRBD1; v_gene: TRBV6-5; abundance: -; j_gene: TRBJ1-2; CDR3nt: TGTGCCAGCAGTTACGGGACAGGGACTCGCTATGGCTACACCTTC; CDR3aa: CASSYGTGTRYGYTF
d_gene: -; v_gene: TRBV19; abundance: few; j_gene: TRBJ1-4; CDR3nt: TGTGCCAGTAGTGCCGGGACATCGGAGGATGAAAAACTGTTTTTT; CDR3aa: CASSAGTSEDEKLFF
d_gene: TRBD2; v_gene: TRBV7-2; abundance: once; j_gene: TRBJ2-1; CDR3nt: TGTGCCAGCAGCCTCCAACCTCCGGGACTAGCCCACAATGAGCAGTTCTTC; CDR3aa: CASSLQPPGLAHNEQFF
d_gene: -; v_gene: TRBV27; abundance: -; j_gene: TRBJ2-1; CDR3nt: TGTGCCAGCAGTTTGGAGCGGTTTAAGAAGCAGTTCTTC; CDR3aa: CASSLERFKKQFF
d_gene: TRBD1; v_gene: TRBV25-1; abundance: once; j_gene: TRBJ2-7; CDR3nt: TGTGCCAGCAGAAGACAGGGAGCCTACGAGCAGTACTTC; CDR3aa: CASRRQGAYEQYF
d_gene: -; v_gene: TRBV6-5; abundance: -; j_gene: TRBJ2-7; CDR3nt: TGTGCCAGCAGTTACTATGGAGGGAGCTCCTACGAGCAGTACTTC; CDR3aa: CASSYYGGSSYEQYF
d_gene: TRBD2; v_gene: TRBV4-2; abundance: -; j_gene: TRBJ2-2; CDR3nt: TGTGCCAGCAGCCAGACGCTAGCGGGAGCCACCGGGGAGCTGTTTTTT; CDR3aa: CASSQTLAGATGELFF
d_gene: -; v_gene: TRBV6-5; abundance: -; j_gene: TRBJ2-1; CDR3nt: TGTGCCAGCAGTAACTCCGGGATAGGAAAGCGGGAGCAGTTCTTC; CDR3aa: CASSNSGIGKREQFF
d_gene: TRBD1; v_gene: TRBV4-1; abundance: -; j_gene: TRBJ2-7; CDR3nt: TGCGCCAGCAGCCGGGGGACAGGTACCTACGAGCAGTACTTC; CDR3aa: CASSRGTGTYEQYF
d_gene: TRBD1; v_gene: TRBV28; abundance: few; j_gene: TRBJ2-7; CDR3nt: TGTGCCAGCAGCTCTGTCCCGGGACAGGGTCTGACACTCTACGAGCAGTACTTC; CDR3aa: CASSSVPGQGLTLYEQYF
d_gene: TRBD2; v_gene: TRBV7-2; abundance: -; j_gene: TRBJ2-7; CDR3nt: TGTGCCAGCAGCTTAGTTGCTGGGACTAGCGGGAGCTACGAGCAGTACTTC; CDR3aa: CASSLVAGTSGSYEQYF
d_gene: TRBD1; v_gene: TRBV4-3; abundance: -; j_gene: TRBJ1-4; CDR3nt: TGCGCCAGCAGCCAAGACGGACAGGCAACTAATGAAAAACTGTTTTTT; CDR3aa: CASSQDGQATNEKLFF